The 15 T cell receptor beta chains listed next were all sequenced from one sample in a study of T cells in Graves' hyperthyroidism and ophthalmopathy (dated by TCRdb to about 2019). Library prep was done by multiplex PCR. Sequencing used an Illumina HiSeq 2000. The TCR beta CDR3 regions were amplified from RNA transcripts. The first round of RT-PCR for the TCR CDR3 was performed with the HTBI primer set and the Qiagen OneStep RT-PCR kit. Using fastp at Q25 and MiXCR, TCRdb reprocessed the public reads and kept productive beta chains. Merged by CDR3 protein, the rows form single entries marked with the most common genes and DNA. The sample table records some 500,000 distinct CDR3 sequences; approximately 15% of these occur just once. The ten most abundant clones make up roughly 17% of the sample. Sequenced input: blood. These receptors all stem from a woman under 30 with Graves' hyperthyroidism.

This clonotype has only a few counts. The J gene is TRBJ2-3, the V gene TRBV11-3; 8 positions match TRBD2. The CDR3 runs 15 residues. Germline loops: CDR1 SGHNT, CDR2 YENEEA. The V and J ends lost 2 bases and 2 bases, in that order; junction bases with no gene match: 3. For the CDR3, the DNA is TGTGCCAGCAGCTTACTAGCGGGTACCACAGATACGCAGTATTTT. Translating gives CASSLLAGTTDTQYF.

The chain links TRBV24-1 to TRBJ2-1; 8 nucleotides agree with TRBD2. CDR1 is KGHDR, CDR2 SFDVKD, per germline. V trimming: 7 bases; J trimming: 4 bases; junction bases outside the gene matches: 17. CDR3 size: 18 residues. The CDR3 loop reads CATSAAPGTSLFYNEQFF. The CDR3 region has the DNA TGTGCCACCAGCGCTGCTCCCGGGACTAGTCTTTTTTACAATGAGCAGTTCTTC.

This clonotype was observed at least ten times. The chain recombines TRBV10-3 with TRBJ2-6; D remains ambiguous. V was shortened by 7 bases and J by 0 bases, with 10 bases between the two germline ends. Germline CDR1 is ENHRY and CDR2 is SYGVKD. CDR3 length: 15 amino acids. The CDR3 reads CAITDTSSGANVLTF. Written as DNA, the CDR3 is TGTGCCATCACCGACACCTCCTCTGGGGCCAACGTCCTGACTTTC.

This clonotype was seen just once. This chain joins TRBV7-9 and TRBJ2-5; D remains ambiguous. Trimming stripped 1 base from V and 5 bases from J, with 17 bases between. The CDR3 extends over 16 amino acids. In germline, CDR1 is SEHNR, CDR2 FQNEAQ (reference sequence). The CDR3 reads CASSLERHQSRETQYF. DNA of the CDR3: TGTGCCAGCAGCTTAGAAAGACACCAATCCCGGGAGACCCAGTACTTC.

This clonotype occurred many times. The chain links TRBV11-3 to TRBJ2-3; D might be TRBD1 (6 bases). Trimming shortened V by 5 bases and J by 1 base, and 10 bases separated the two germline ends. The CDR3 length is 14 residues. Germline V gene lookup returns CDR1 SGHNT and CDR2 YENEEA. Here the CDR3 reads CASSPRTGTDTQYF. DNA for the CDR3: TGTGCCAGCAGCCCCCGGACAGGCACAGATACGCAGTATTTT.

This clonotype was picked up many times. The genes are TRBV6-2 or TRBV6-3 and TRBJ2-2, with 9 positions matching TRBD2. Germline V gene data show CDR1 as MNHEY and CDR2 as SVGEGT. V lost 0 bases to trimming and J lost 1 base; unmatched junction nucleotides: 6. This CDR3 has 18 amino acids. For the CDR3, the DNA is TGTGCCAGCAGTTACTCCCGGCGGGAGGGGAGGAACACCGGGGAGCTGTTTTTT. This encodes CASSYSRREGRNTGELFF.

This clonotype was found a few times. The CDR3 reads CSARPGVREKLFF. DNA for the CDR3: TGCAGTGCTAGGCCCGGAGTCAGGGAAAAACTGTTTTTT. The chain couples TRBV20-1 to TRBJ1-4; D uncertain. The CDR3 covers 13 residues. V was trimmed by 3 bases and J by 8 bases, leaving 13 bases between them. Per the germline V gene, CDR1 is DFQATT and CDR2 is SNEGSKA (reference sequence).

This chain connects TRBV20-1 to TRBJ1-2, with 9 bases that match TRBD1. Per germline, CDR1 DFQATT and CDR2 SNEGSKA (reference sequence). V dropped 3 bases and J dropped 8; count of bases not matched to a gene: 7. The CDR3 consists of 13 residues. The CDR3 sequence is CSARGQGGLGYTF. Written as DNA, the CDR3 is TGCAGTGCTAGGGGACAGGGAGGGTTGGGCTACACCTTC.

This clonotype was found many times. This sequence joins TRBV14 and TRBJ1-1; D uncertain. V shed 7 bases and J shed 5 bases, with 14 bases lying between them. Germline V gene lookup returns CDR1 SGHDN and CDR2 FVKESK. This CDR3 is 13 amino acids long. CDR3 loop: CASNGRVGTEAFF. The CDR3 coding sequence is TGTGCCAGCAATGGAAGGGTCGGGACTGAAGCTTTCTTT.

The chain combines TRBV4-1 with TRBJ1-1; D is possibly TRBD1 (6 bases). The germline gives CDR1 MGHRA, CDR2 YSYEKL. CDR3 length equals 14 residues. Trimming left V 4 bases short and J 5 bases short, with 14 bases between. For the CDR3, the DNA is TGCGCCAGCAGCCGACAGGATGGATGGACTGAAGCTTTCTTT. Translating it yields CASSRQDGWTEAFF.

This clonotype was picked up a small number of times. The chain uses TRBV20-1 and TRBJ2-7; possible D gene TRBD2, 5 bases. Germline CDR1 DFQATT, CDR2 SNEGSKA (reference sequence). The CDR3 consists of 13 residues. The ends were cut back, 6 bases at V and 3 bases at J, with 15 bases in the middle. The CDR3 spells CSAHGLDYYEQYF. The CDR3 nucleotides read TGCAGTGCGCACGGACTCGATTACTACGAGCAGTACTTC.

This clonotype was seen only a few times. The chain employs TRBV29-1 and TRBJ1-2; D unclear. The CDR3 contains 12 residues. CDR1 and CDR2 (germline): SQVTM, ANQGSEA. The germline V and J ends were trimmed by 1 base and 5 bases, with 8 bases remaining between them. The CDR3 DNA follows: TGCAGCGTTGAAGGGGCGAGTTATGGCTACACCTTC. Residues: CSVEGASYGYTF.

The sample holds many counts of this clonotype. CDR3 DNA sequence: TGTGCCAGCAGCCCCGGACGGACAGGGAAGGGGGAGACCCAGTACTTC. As protein: CASSPGRTGKGETQYF. This chain links TRBV5-5 with TRBJ2-5, with 8 bases matching TRBD1. This CDR3 comprises 16 residues. V gave up 4 bases and J gave up 5 bases; unmatched junction bases: 13. Germline CDR1 reads SGHKS; CDR2 reads YYEKEE (reference sequence).

The chain joins TRBV7-3 to TRBJ2-1; possibly TRBD1 for D (6 bases). The V gene's germline CDR1 is SGHTA and CDR2 FQGTGA. V lost 5 bases to trimming and J lost 5 bases, with 19 bases between them. This CDR3 spans 16 amino acids. The CDR3 bases are TGTGCCAGCAGCGAGGAGCCGACAGGAAGTAACAATGAGCAGTTCTTC. It encodes CASSEEPTGSNNEQFF.

This clonotype was seen many times. V usage is TRBV30 and J usage is TRBJ1-2, with 12 bases identical to TRBD1. This CDR3 is built from 14 residues. Germline V gene lookup returns CDR1 GTSNPN and CDR2 SVGIG (reference sequence). Trimming at V came to 1 base and at J to 7 bases, leaving 4 bases not matched to a gene. This chain's CDR3 is CAWSAGTGGVGYTF. CDR3 nucleotides: TGTGCCTGGAGTGCTGGGACAGGGGGCGTTGGCTACACCTTC.